The next 9 T cell receptor beta chains were all read from a single sample in a study of glioma-infiltrating T cells. Using RNA template, CDR3s of TCR alpha and beta were amplified with iRepertoire arm-PCR. TCRdb independently ran MiXCR on the multiplex PCR reads; one entry per CDR3 protein. The sample has about 410,000 distinct CDR3 sequences, 41% seen once. Sequencing was performed on glioma tissue, nonneoplastic brain tissue, or PBMCs (not recorded which). These receptor sequences come from a human donor with low-grade glioma or glioblastoma, undergoing nonglioma brain surgery, or in good health (not recorded which).

This clonotype appeared a single time. V is TRBV5-4 and J is TRBJ2-3; D unclear. The germline V gene encodes CDR1 SGHNT and CDR2 YYREEE (reference sequence). V was clipped by 0 bases and J by 2 bases, with 7 bases between them. The CDR3 has 14 amino acids. The CDR3 region is CASSLALFTDTQYF. CDR3 nucleotides: TGTGCCAGCAGCTTGGCCCTCTTCACAGATACGCAGTATTTT.

The chain combines TRBV11-3 with TRBJ2-1; D may correspond to TRBD1 or TRBD2 (6 bases each). Germline CDR1 reads SGHNT; CDR2 reads YENEEA. The V gene lost 4 bases and the J gene lost 4 bases, with 11 bases spanning the gap. The CDR3 totals 14 residues. The CDR3 DNA is TGTGCCAGCAGCTCCCAGGGGAGGTACAATGAGCAGTTCTTC. This codes for CASSSQGRYNEQFF.

This clonotype was counted ten times or more. The V call is TRBV20-1, the J call TRBJ2-7, with 8 nucleotides matching TRBD2. V lost 4 bases, J lost 1 base, and 3 bases stayed unmatched. Per germline, CDR1 DFQATT and CDR2 SNEGSKA (reference sequence). This CDR3 has 13 residues. The DNA of the CDR3 is TGCAGTGCTACCAGCGGGAGTTCCTACGAGCAGTACTTC. Translating gives CSATSGSSYEQYF.

This clonotype was detected a few times. One end of the junction is discordant with germline, which a read error may explain. The gene calls are TRBV18 and TRBJ2-7; either TRBD1 or TRBD2 may supply D (6 bases each). The CDR3 spans 14 residues. CDR1 is KGHSH and CDR2 is LQKENI in the germline V gene. In DNA, the CDR3 is TGCGCCAGCAGCCCGGGAGTAGGGGGCTACGAGCAGTACTTC. Its translation is CASSPGVGGYEQYF.

This clonotype was counted only a few times. The chain combines TRBV10-3 with TRBJ2-2, with 9 positions matching TRBD1. J was trimmed by 5 bases and V by 10 bases; bases with no gene match: 20. Looked up from germline, CDR1 is ENHRY and CDR2 is SYGVKD. The CDR3 is 18 amino acids. The CDR3 region has the DNA TGTGCCACGGTTAATACACGTTCGGACAGGGGTGGAACCGGGGAGCTGTTTTTT. Its translation: CATVNTRSDRGGTGELFF.

The chain couples TRBV9 to TRBJ2-5; 11 bases fit TRBD2. Germline loops: CDR1 SGDLS, CDR2 YYNGEE. This CDR3 is built from 17 residues. With V trimmed by 3 bases and J by 1 base, 8 bases remained unmatched. CDR3 amino acids: CASSAGLAGPIQETQYF. CDR3 DNA sequence: TGTGCCAGCAGCGCTGGACTAGCGGGCCCCATCCAAGAGACCCAGTACTTC.

Notes on this clonotype: Sequence at one end of the junction differs from germline and may be a read error. CDR3 region: CASSLRSQDQETQCF. DNA of the CDR3: TGTGCCAGCAGTTTAAGGTCACAGGACCAAGAGACCCAGTGCTTC. The chain recombines TRBV27 with TRBJ2-5; a possible D gene is TRBD1 (5 bases). The CDR3 runs 15 residues. The germline gives CDR1 MNHEY, CDR2 SMNVEV (reference sequence).

The chain is built from TRBV6-1 and TRBJ2-7, with a weak D call TRBD2 (6 bases). Trimming stripped 10 bases from V and 3 bases from J, with 22 bases between. CDR3 length: 15 amino acids. The germline gives CDR1 MNHNS, CDR2 SASEGT. This chain's CDR3 is CATSVVVGGGYEQYF. In DNA form, the CDR3 reads TGTGCCACCTCGGTGGTGGTTGGGGGAGGCTACGAGCAGTACTTC.

The CDR3 nucleotides read TGTGCCTGTAAGCCCGCTAGCGGAGTTCAAGAGACCCAGTACTTC. It codes for CACKPASGVQETQYF. V is TRBV2 and J is TRBJ2-5; 7 bases agree with TRBD2. The CDR3 extends over 15 amino acids. Germline V gene sequence: CDR1 SNHLY, CDR2 FYNNEI. The trim removed 11 bases at V and 2 bases at J, leaving 14 bases unmatched.